One sample yielded the 26 T cell receptor beta chains listed below, sequenced in a study of T cells in Graves' hyperthyroidism and ophthalmopathy. Amplification targeted TCR beta CDR3 regions from RNA transcripts. Initially, a first-round RT-PCR of the TCR CDR3 employed the HTBI primer set. TCRdb re-derived calls from the multiplex PCR reads in MiXCR, one entry per CDR3 protein. The table shows around 500,000 distinct CDR3 sequences, with around a fifth occurring only once. Sample: blood. The receptors were sampled from a woman in her sixties or seventies with Graves' ophthalmopathy.

The chain joins TRBV10-3 to TRBJ1-5; 7 bases are a match to TRBD1. This CDR3 has 14 residues. With 8 bases clipped from V and 0 bases from J, the junction kept 4 bases outside the gene matches. From germline, CDR1 is ENHRY and CDR2 SYGVKD. The CDR3 reads CAIAQGPSNQPQHF. CDR3 coding DNA: TGTGCCATCGCACAGGGGCCTAGCAATCAGCCCCAGCATTTT.

This clonotype occurred many times. The rearrangement joins TRBV6-2 or TRBV6-3 to TRBJ2-7; TRBD1 agrees at 8 bases. With 7 bases clipped from V and 1 base from J, the junction kept 9 bases outside the gene matches. The CDR3 is made up of 15 amino acids. Germline V CDR1 and CDR2: MNHEY, SVGEGT. The CDR3 nucleotides read TGTGCCAGCAAGAGGGGCCAGGGGGCGTCCTACGAGCAGTACTTC. Protein sequence: CASKRGQGASYEQYF.

This clonotype was recorded many times. The chain couples TRBV20-1 to TRBJ2-7; D possibly uses TRBD1 or TRBD2 (5 bases each). The V and J ends lost 3 bases and 2 bases respectively, with 17 bases between them. Germline-derived CDR1 and CDR2 are DFQATT and SNEGSKA (reference sequence). The CDR3 contains 15 residues. CDR3 amino acids: CSARGPAGDPYEQYF. For the CDR3, the DNA is TGCAGTGCTAGGGGGCCGGCGGGCGACCCCTACGAGCAGTACTTC.

This clonotype occurred a few times. The chain combines TRBV28 with TRBJ2-7, with no clear D. V gave up 6 bases and J gave up 0 bases, with 15 bases separating them. Germline CDR1 is MDHEN and CDR2 is SYDVKM. This CDR3 region has 15 residues. CDR3 DNA sequence: TGTGCCAGCAGAGAGTGGGGAAGACCCTCCTACGAGCAGTACTTC. It specifies CASREWGRPSYEQYF.

Many counts were recorded for this clonotype. V is TRBV30 and J is TRBJ1-2, with TRBD1 as a possible D gene (5 bases). This CDR3 has 14 amino acids. CDR1 is GTSNPN, CDR2 SVGIG, per germline (reference sequence). V dropped 0 bases and J dropped 4 bases, with 12 bases sitting between them. The CDR3 spells CAWSVRGVIYGYTF. In nucleotides, the CDR3 is TGTGCCTGGAGTGTAAGAGGGGTGATCTATGGCTACACCTTC.

J is TRBJ2-3 and V is TRBV3-1; D is possibly TRBD2 (5 bases). Trimming cost V 2 bases and J 2 bases, with 11 bases left between them. The CDR3 contains 15 residues. Germline lookup yields CDR1 LGHDT and CDR2 YNNKEL (reference sequence). This CDR3 reads CASSQLSGYTDTQYF. For the CDR3, the DNA is TGTGCCAGCAGCCAATTAAGCGGATACACAGATACGCAGTATTTT.

There are many counts of this clonotype. This chain uses TRBV3-1 with TRBJ2-1, with TRBD1 as a possible D gene (5 bases). V gave up 3 bases and J gave up 6 bases, with 9 bases separating them. The CDR3 is 13 amino acids. CDR1 is LGHDT, CDR2 YNNKEL, per germline (reference sequence). DNA of the CDR3: TGTGCCAGCAGCCAGGGGCTATTCAATGAGCAGTTCTTC. Protein sequence: CASSQGLFNEQFF.

This clonotype was recorded many times. The rearrangement joins TRBV24-1 to TRBJ2-3; the match to TRBD1 covers 10 bases. V shed 2 bases and J 3 bases; nucleotides not matched to a gene: 1. The CDR3 sequence is 15 residues long. Germline V gene lookup returns CDR1 KGHDR and CDR2 SFDVKD. CDR3 nucleotides: TGTGCCACCAGTGATTGGACAGGGGGAACAGATACGCAGTATTTT. Translating it yields CATSDWTGGTDTQYF.

The gene calls are TRBV5-1 and TRBJ2-1; 10 bases map to TRBD2. Germline V gene lookup returns CDR1 SGHRS and CDR2 YFSETQ. CDR3 length equals 13 residues. The V segment lost 5 bases and the J segment 8 bases; nucleotides outside the gene matches: 4. The CDR3 nucleotides read TGCGCCAGCAGGCCCGGACTAGCGGATGAGCAGTTCTTC. Translated, it gives CASRPGLADEQFF.

This clonotype has just a few counts. The rearrangement links TRBV5-1 to TRBJ2-1; no reliable D call. The V and J ends lost 4 bases and 8 bases respectively, with 16 bases between them. The CDR3 consists of 14 residues. Germline CDR1 SGHRS, CDR2 YFSETQ. For the CDR3, the DNA is TGCGCCAGCAGCATCACCCGGCCGCACGATGAGCAGTTCTTC. Its translation: CASSITRPHDEQFF. The full variable domain, completed using reference TRBV5-1 and TRBJ2-1, is KAGVTQTPRYLIKTRGQQVTLSCSPISGHRSVSWYQQTPGQGLQFLFEYFSETQRNKGNFPGRFSGRQFSNSRSEMNVSTLELGDSALYLCASSITRPHDEQFFGPGTRLTVL.

This clonotype is a singleton in its sample. This may arise from a read error, as a much more abundant clone is one base away. CDR3 sequence (DNA): TGTGCCAGCAGTGAAGTGCAGGCCTTTTCCGGCCACACCTTC. This codes for CASSEVQAFSGHTF. V is TRBV2 and J is TRBJ1-2; D is unresolved. The V end was cut by 1 base, the J end by 12 bases, with 18 bases between. This CDR3 has 14 amino acids. Looked up from germline, CDR1 is SNHLY and CDR2 is FYNNEI.

The V and J genes are TRBV6-6 and TRBJ1-5, with D perhaps matching TRBD1 (5 bases). This CDR3 contains 15 residues. In germline, CDR1 is MNHNY, CDR2 SVGAGI (reference sequence). The V and J ends lost 2 bases and 0 bases respectively, with 8 bases between them. The CDR3 sequence is CASSYDQGSNQPQHF. CDR3 nucleotide sequence: TGTGCCAGCAGTTACGACCAGGGTAGCAATCAGCCCCAGCATTTT.

This clonotype was observed a few times. The chain recombines TRBV30 with TRBJ2-7; 7 nucleotides agree with TRBD1. The CDR3 contains 13 residues. Losses at the gene ends were 0 bases for V and 4 bases for J; bases not matched to a gene: 3. CDR1 is GTSNPN and CDR2 is SVGIG in the germline V gene (reference sequence). The CDR3 DNA sequence: TGTGCCTGGAGTGTTAAGGGGGCGTACGAGCAGTACTTC. This sequence encodes CAWSVKGAYEQYF.

The V gene is TRBV11-2, the J gene TRBJ2-3; 12 nucleotides line up with TRBD2. This CDR3 comprises 18 residues. Germline-derived CDR1 and CDR2 are SGHAT and FQNNGV. V trimming: 3 bases; J trimming: 3 bases; junction bases outside the gene matches: 10. In nucleotides, the CDR3 is TGTGCCAGCAGCTTTGCAGCTAGCGGGAGGGCCAGAACAGATACGCAGTATTTT. This sequence encodes CASSFAASGRARTDTQYF.

This clonotype was counted at least ten times. The chain links TRBV28 to TRBJ2-7; tentative D call: TRBD1 (5 bases). The CDR3 length is 12 residues. Germline CDR1 and CDR2: MDHEN and SYDVKM. V lost 6 bases, J lost 4 bases, and 10 bases lay in between. The CDR3 DNA reads TGTGCCAGCAGCTACGACAGATACGAGCAGTACTTC. It specifies CASSYDRYEQYF.

The chain couples TRBV4-3 to TRBJ2-3; tentative D call: TRBD2 (6 bases). With 5 bases removed from V and 0 bases from J, the gap between germline ends came to 9 bases. Germline values: CDR1 LGHNA, CDR2 YSLEER. The CDR3 runs to 14 residues. The CDR3, as DNA: TGCGCCAGCAGCGTGGAGGGGAGCACAGATACGCAGTATTTT. Translation: CASSVEGSTDTQYF.

Of note for this clonotype: Since a much larger clone is just one base distant, this may be a read error. CDR3 in amino acids: CSASKLAGSQENEQFF. CDR3 sequence (DNA): TGCAGTGCTAGTAAGCTAGCGGGAAGTCAGGAGAATGAGCAGTTCTTC. This chain joins TRBV20-1 and TRBJ2-1, with 9 nucleotides matching TRBD2. V dropped 3 bases and J dropped 7; count of bases not matched to a gene: 13. CDR1 and CDR2 from the germline V gene are DFQATT and SNEGSKA (reference sequence). The CDR3 sequence is 16 residues long.

CDR3 sequence (DNA): TGTGCCTGGACCGCGTGGGGGGCATTGGACAATCAGCCCCAGCATTTT. Translating gives CAWTAWGALDNQPQHF. V gene TRBV30 combines with J gene TRBJ1-5, with D possibly being TRBD1 (6 bases). CDR1 and CDR2 (germline): GTSNPN, SVGIG (reference sequence). This CDR3 spans 16 amino acids. V was shortened by 4 bases and J by 3 bases, with 19 bases between the two germline ends.

The J gene is TRBJ1-1, the V gene TRBV11-2, with no clear D. CDR1 is SGHAT, CDR2 FQNNGV, per germline. V was pared by 5 bases and J by 1 base, with 11 bases between. The CDR3 runs to 14 residues. The CDR3 spells CASSPLDKNTEAFF. Here the CDR3 DNA reads TGTGCCAGCAGCCCCCTAGACAAGAACACTGAAGCTTTCTTT.

The rearrangement uses TRBV6-1 and TRBJ2-1; no firm D call. This CDR3 spans 15 amino acids. Between the trimmed V and J ends, which lost 3 bases and 5 bases, there was a span of 14 bases. CDR1 and CDR2 from the germline V gene are MNHNS and SASEGT. The CDR3 DNA reads as TGTGCCAGCAGTGATTGGTCGGACGGGCACAATGAGCAGTTCTTC. Translation: CASSDWSDGHNEQFF.

The rearrangement uses TRBV10-1 and TRBJ1-6; D is unresolved. CDR3 length: 12 amino acids. The germline V and J ends were trimmed by 3 bases and 12 bases, with 9 bases remaining between them. Germline-derived CDR1 and CDR2 are WNHNN and SYGVQD (reference sequence). CDR3 sequence reads: CASSERGLPLHF. CDR3 in DNA: TGCGCCAGCAGTGAAAGAGGACTACCCCTCCACTTT.

V and J are TRBV27 and TRBJ2-7; weak D call: TRBD1 (6 bases). Germline CDR1 reads MNHEY; CDR2 reads SMNVEV (reference sequence). CDR3 length: 13 residues. V was trimmed by 5 bases and J by 5 bases, leaving 13 bases between them. This CDR3 is CASSPGVWDEQYF. The CDR3 DNA sequence: TGTGCCAGCAGTCCAGGGGTATGGGACGAGCAGTACTTC.

V and J are TRBV6-1 and TRBJ1-5; the match to TRBD1 covers 9 bases. V was clipped by 11 bases and J by 5 bases; unmatched bases: 13. CDR3 length: 15 residues. Germline V CDR1 and CDR2: MNHNS, SASEGT. CDR3 amino acids: CAGRQGVDLDQPQHF. The CDR3 DNA sequence: TGTGCCGGACGACAGGGGGTGGATCTCGATCAGCCCCAGCATTTT.

The J gene is TRBJ1-1, the V gene TRBV3-1, with a possible D match to TRBD1 (6 bases). The CDR3 runs to 16 residues. Trimming shortened V by 0 bases and J by 4 bases, and 15 bases separated the two germline ends. Germline V gives CDR1 LGHDT, CDR2 YNNKEL (reference sequence). The DNA for the CDR3 is TGTGCCAGCAGCCAAGATAGAGTGGGAGGGGGCACTGAAGCTTTCTTT. It specifies CASSQDRVGGGTEAFF.

This clonotype was detected ten times or more. V and J are TRBV7-8 and TRBJ2-1; 7 bases fit TRBD2. V lost 4 bases and J lost 5; bases outside the gene matches: 14. Germline loops: CDR1 SGHVS, CDR2 FQNEAQ. CDR3 size: 17 residues. DNA for the CDR3: TGTGCCAGCAGCTCTCCGGGAGGCCGGATAATGCACAATGAGCAGTTCTTC. This translates into CASSSPGGRIMHNEQFF.

The rearrangement links TRBV28 to TRBJ1-5; 9 bases are shared with TRBD1. Germline V gene sequence: CDR1 MDHEN, CDR2 SYDVKM. This CDR3 contains 15 residues. Trimming took 2 bases from V and 11 from J; bases not matched to a gene: 10. CDR3 loop: CASSLEQGAGETQHF. As DNA, the CDR3 is TGTGCCAGCAGTTTAGAACAGGGGGCGGGGGAGACCCAGCATTTT.